This T cell receptor beta chain was found in a study of blood T cell repertoires in COVID-19. The CDR3 has 13 residues. Germline loops: CDR1 SGHRS, CDR2 YFSETQ. Trimming stripped 1 base from V and 4 bases from J, with 8 bases between. TCRdb's copy holds only in-frame clones and misses some; the assay was immunoSEQ multiplex PCR. The table has about 230,000 clones, 75% to 85% seen once. Sequenced sample: peripheral blood. The chain uses TRBV5-1 and TRBJ1-1; D uncertain. This TCR came from a woman aged 30 to 39 with COVID-19, enrolled during active disease. In DNA form, the CDR3 reads TGCGCCAGCAGCTTGCGGGGAGGCACTGAAGCTTTCTTT. Residues: CASSLRGGTEAFF.